These T cell receptor beta chains were read from a single sample in a study of OX40 agonist ivuxolimab in advanced cancers. Generated by immunoSEQ multiplex PCR, the TCRdb table keeps only in-frame clones and is missing some. The sample includes about 39,000 clones, 92% of them seen just once. Source: CD4+ or CD8+ T cells sorted from blood, taken in a trial of the OX40 agonist ivuxolimab. The receptors derive from an adult with an advanced solid tumor such as melanoma, head and neck, liver or kidney cancer. CDR3s include the opening cysteine and the closing phenylalanine or tryptophan. D genes are given only for firm matches. Size is omitted from some rows. Given values are once, few, many or a class for expanded clones.

D | size | J | V | CDR3 | DNA
NA | NA | TRBJ2-5 | TRBV9 | CASSVTALQETQYF | TGTGCCAGCAGCGTGACGGCACTCCAAGAGACCCAGTACTTC
NA | NA | TRBJ2-2 | TRBV11-3 | CASSLYWGPNTGELFF | TGTGCCAGCAGCTTATACTGGGGGCCGAACACCGGGGAGCTGTTTTTT
TRBD1 | once | TRBJ1-2 | TRBV27 | CASSFLGGEGYTF | TGTGCCAGCAGTTTTTTAGGGGGCGAGGGCTACACCTTC
TRBD2 | NA | TRBJ2-2 | TRBV9 | CASSGLAGGPTGELFF | TGTGCCAGCAGCGGCCTGGCGGGAGGTCCCACCGGGGAGCTGTTTTTT
TRBD2 | NA | TRBJ2-1 | TRBV11-3 | CASSDGGRPLEQFF | TGTGCCAGCAGCGATGGCGGGAGGCCCCTCGAGCAGTTCTTC
TRBD1 | NA | TRBJ2-7 | TRBV30 | CAWSTGTGSYEQYF | TGTGCCTGGAGTACCGGGACAGGGTCCTACGAGCAGTACTTC
TRBD2 | NA | TRBJ2-2 | TRBV7-9 | CATTGLAGVVDTGELFF | TGTGCCACCACGGGACTAGCGGGAGTTGTCGACACCGGGGAGCTGTTTTTT
NA | NA | TRBJ2-1 | TRBV19 | CASSIKFVRYNEQFF | TGTGCCAGTAGTATTAAGTTTGTACGGTACAATGAGCAGTTCTTC
TRBD1 | once | TRBJ1-2 | TRBV5-1 | CASSAGQEGGYTF | TGCGCCAGCAGCGCTGGACAGGAGGGGGGCTACACCTTC
NA | NA | TRBJ2-2 | TRBV2 | CASRRVHFNTGELFF | TGTGCCAGCCGGAGGGTCCATTTTAACACCGGGGAGCTGTTTTTT
NA | NA | TRBJ1-2 | TRBV9 | CASSADQGLSNGYTF | TGTGCCAGCAGCGCCGATCAGGGGTTATCCAATGGCTACACCTTC
NA | NA | TRBJ2-1 | TRBV7-9 | CASSLISSLYNEQFF | TGTGCCAGCAGCTTAATATCCAGCCTCTACAATGAGCAGTTCTTC
TRBD1 | NA | TRBJ2-1 | TRBV2 | CATDRGPNEQFF | TGTGCCACCGACAGGGGGCCAAATGAGCAGTTCTTC
NA | NA | TRBJ1-1 | TRBV4-1 | CASSQAGPRFVAFF | TGCGCCAGCAGCCAAGCGGGCCCAAGGTTTGTGGCTTTCTTT
TRBD2 | NA | TRBJ2-1 | TRBV6-5 | CASSPWTSGGEQFF | TGTGCCAGCAGTCCATGGACTAGCGGGGGTGAGCAGTTCTTC
TRBD2 | NA | TRBJ2-1 | TRBV27 | CASSPGGLLYNEQFF | TGTGCCAGCTCCCCGGGGGGACTCCTCTACAATGAGCAGTTCTTC
NA | NA | TRBJ1-1 | TRBV4-1 | CASSHNRNTEAFF | TGCGCCAGCAGCCATAACCGGAACACTGAAGCTTTCTTT
NA | NA | TRBJ2-1 | TRBV6-4 | CASSEGPSHEQFF | TGTGCCAGCAGTGAAGGACCCTCCCATGAGCAGTTCTTC
TRBD1 | NA | TRBJ1-2 | TRBV14 | CASSRTGGGGYTF | TGTGCCAGCAGCCGGACAGGGGGCGGCGGCTACACCTTC
TRBD2 | NA | TRBJ2-2 | TRBV9 | CASSVAGLGAGELFF | TGTGCCAGCAGCGTAGCGGGACTAGGGGCCGGGGAGCTGTTTTTT
NA | NA | TRBJ2-7 | TRBV11-2 | CASSVTSRPYEQYF | TGTGCCAGCAGCGTTACTAGCAGGCCCTACGAGCAGTACTTC
TRBD2 | NA | TRBJ2-1 | TRBV19 | CATRGLAGLINNEQFF | TGTGCCACCAGGGGTCTAGCGGGACTTATAAACAATGAGCAGTTCTTC
NA | NA | TRBJ2-1 | TRBV4-3 | CASSRINEQFF | TGCGCCAGCAGCCGCATTAATGAGCAGTTCTTC
TRBD1 | NA | TRBJ2-5 | TRBV5-4 | CASSLGFSGQGRTQYF | TGTGCCAGCAGCTTGGGTTTTTCGGGACAGGGGCGAACCCAGTACTTC
TRBD2 | NA | TRBJ2-5 | TRBV5-8 | CASSLVIASGNQETQYF | TGTGCCAGCAGTCTGGTTATCGCTAGCGGGAATCAAGAGACCCAGTACTTC